Listed below are T cell receptor beta chains from one sample, sequenced in a study of human CD8 memory T cell subsets. TCRdb re-analyzed the 5' RACE reads; it lists each CDR3 protein once, without DNA. The listing records roughly 12,000 distinct CDR3 sequences. The sample was CD8+ T cells from PBMCs. The receptor set was obtained from a human donor in good health. The CDR3 runs from the conserved cysteine through the conserved F or W. A row's size may be missing; if present it is once, few, many or a size class.

V,size,J,CDR3
TRBV4-2,.,TRBJ1-4,CASSQGPYSPGQGALNGLFF
TRBV7-3,.,TRBJ2-1,CASSETSGDGNEQFF
TRBV4-2,.,TRBJ1-2,CASSQEGRVTGGTSYTF
TRBV12-3/TRBV12-4,.,TRBJ2-2,CASSFEGVTGELFF
TRBV11-2,.,TRBJ1-2,CASSPRWTEFINYGYTF
TRBV20-1,large,TRBJ1-2,CSAFDRGDYGYTF
TRBV3-1,medium-sized,TRBJ2-7,CASSKLAVSYEQYF
TRBV4-3,.,TRBJ2-7,CASSTRQGAYEQYF
TRBV30,.,TRBJ1-2,CAWSGVSYGYTF
TRBV27,.,TRBJ2-3,CASSSNSGDTQYF
TRBV27,.,TRBJ2-1,CASGASSYNEQFF
TRBV10-3,medium-sized,TRBJ2-7,CAIMGTSSYEQYF
TRBV6-5,.,TRBJ2-3,CASSYDRGDTQYF
TRBV7-9,.,TRBJ2-1,CALAGGGNEQFF
TRBV11-1,.,TRBJ2-1,CASSLFRGEYNEQFF
TRBV6-2/TRBV6-3,.,TRBJ2-3,CAGGNSDTQYF
TRBV6-2/TRBV6-3,.,TRBJ1-5,CASSYDLGGGNQPQHF
TRBV5-1,.,TRBJ2-2,CASTSWGFSDTGELFF
TRBV27,.,TRBJ2-2,CASSLAGASGELFF
TRBV9,.,TRBJ2-7,CASSPGESYEQYF
TRBV25-1,.,TRBJ1-2,CASSGVNPGQGGGGYGYTF
TRBV28,.,TRBJ2-7,CASSLGLIPYEQYF
TRBV6-2/TRBV6-3,.,TRBJ2-7,CACGSTLYEQYF
TRBV19,.,TRBJ2-7,CASSGVLRGSYEQYF
TRBV7-6,.,TRBJ2-1,CASSPEPYNEQFF
TRBV27,.,TRBJ1-1,CASSLTGPNTEAFF
TRBV9,.,TRBJ2-1,CASSVSDSGAYNEQFF
TRBV14,.,TRBJ2-1,CASSQAGAGRVWGEQFF
TRBV9,.,TRBJ2-5,CASSVDASSGETQYF
TRBV7-6,.,TRBJ2-1,CASRYGGNNEQFF
TRBV30,.,TRBJ1-2,CAWNPGANYGYTF
TRBV6-5,.,TRBJ2-2,CASSYSAGELFF
TRBV7-9,.,TRBJ2-3,CASSGERGPDTQYF
TRBV29-1,.,TRBJ2-5,CSVDGGGTETQYF
TRBV27,.,TRBJ1-1,CASSWAMFGQANTEAFF
TRBV19,.,TRBJ2-1,CASSIVPGDEQFF
TRBV7-6,.,TRBJ2-1,CASSFTGDPYNEQFF
TRBV5-6,.,TRBJ2-1,CASSPARREQFF
TRBV10-3,.,TRBJ1-2,CAISTGGDYGYTF
TRBV4-1,.,TRBJ1-1,CASSQGVNTEAFF
TRBV4-3,.,TRBJ2-7,CASSQDLWGPYEQYF
TRBV7-9,medium-sized,TRBJ2-1,CASSVNRDREQFF
TRBV4-3,.,TRBJ2-3,CASSYVRTGGSDTQYF
TRBV28,medium-sized,TRBJ1-2,CASSYQDRQANYGYTF
TRBV19,.,TRBJ1-1,CASSIAGKNTEAFF
TRBV7-9,medium-sized,TRBJ2-1,CASSLNHIEGSYNEQFF
TRBV7-9,.,TRBJ2-7,CASSHPGQGTYEQYF
TRBV24-1,medium-sized,TRBJ2-1,CATRDCQGESYNEQFF
TRBV28,.,TRBJ2-7,CASMVAGDGSEQYF
TRBV7-9,.,TRBJ2-7,CASTNRDRSYEQYF
TRBV19,.,TRBJ2-1,CASSISQSFSEQFF
TRBV20-1,.,TRBJ1-2,CSASSPRQASTNYGYTF
TRBV5-1,.,TRBJ1-1,CASRWNRDGSTEAFF
TRBV6-1,.,TRBJ1-1,CASSERGTEAFF
TRBV7-9,.,TRBJ2-3,CASSFVQGWVTDTQYF
TRBV10-3,.,TRBJ2-7,CAISGGDRGTHEQYF
TRBV29-1,.,TRBJ1-1,CSVEGQTSGAFF
TRBV7-3,.,TRBJ2-3,CASSLSGGSADTQYF
TRBV29-1,.,TRBJ2-7,CSVDSGTETYEQYF